The clone carrying this TCR beta chain was seen a few times. These data are taken from a study of T-cell reconstitution after alpha-beta-depleted transplantation in children. The CDR3 is 14 amino acids. V was shortened by 1 base and J by 4 bases, with 9 bases between the two germline ends. In germline, CDR1 is SGHAT, CDR2 FQNNGV. TCRbeta library construction was performed incorporating unique molecular identifiers. One entry per CDR3 protein results from TCRdb running MiXCR on the PCR reads. The sample holds more than 200,000 distinct CDR3 sequences, about 24% seen once. The sequence was obtained from a female patient aged 2-9 years who had a stem cell transplant for congenital amegakaryocytic thrombocytopenia, so the T cells may come from the graft donor. The source was PBMCs, mostly from graft donor cells, collected 360 days after TCRalphabeta/CD19-depleted stem cell transplant. This chain connects TRBV11-2 to TRBJ2-3; D gene unclear. The CDR3 region is CASSLGVSSDTQYF. Here the CDR3 DNA reads TGTGCCAGCAGCTTAGGCGTTAGTTCAGATACGCAGTATTTT.